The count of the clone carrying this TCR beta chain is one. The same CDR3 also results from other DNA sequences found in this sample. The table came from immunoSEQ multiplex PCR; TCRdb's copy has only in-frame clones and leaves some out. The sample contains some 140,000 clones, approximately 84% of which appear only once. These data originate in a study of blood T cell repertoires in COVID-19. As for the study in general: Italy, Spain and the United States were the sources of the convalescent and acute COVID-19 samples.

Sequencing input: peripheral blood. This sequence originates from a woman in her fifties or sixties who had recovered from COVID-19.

The chain's CDR3 is CASSAGTSGGNEQFF. In DNA, the CDR3 is TGTGCCAGCAGCGCAGGGACTAGCGGGGGCAATGAGCAGTTCTTC. V gene TRBV9 combines with J gene TRBJ2-1; 14 bases match TRBD2. Germline V gene sequence: CDR1 SGDLS, CDR2 YYNGEE. V lost 3 bases and J lost 6; bases outside the gene matches: 2. The CDR3 length is 15 residues.